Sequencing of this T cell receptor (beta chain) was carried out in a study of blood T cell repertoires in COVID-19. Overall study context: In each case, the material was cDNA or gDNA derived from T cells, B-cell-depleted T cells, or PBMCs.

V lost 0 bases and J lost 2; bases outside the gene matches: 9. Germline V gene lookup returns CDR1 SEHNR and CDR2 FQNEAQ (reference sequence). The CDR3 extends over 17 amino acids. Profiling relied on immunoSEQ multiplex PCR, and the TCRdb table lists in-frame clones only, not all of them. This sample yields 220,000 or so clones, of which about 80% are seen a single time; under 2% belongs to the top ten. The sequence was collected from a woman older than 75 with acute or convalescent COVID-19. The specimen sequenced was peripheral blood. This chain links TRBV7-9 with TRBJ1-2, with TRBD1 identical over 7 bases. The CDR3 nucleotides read TGTGCCAGCAGCTTAGCGAATGTGGCAGGGGGGAACTATGGCTACACCTTC. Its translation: CASSLANVAGGNYGYTF.